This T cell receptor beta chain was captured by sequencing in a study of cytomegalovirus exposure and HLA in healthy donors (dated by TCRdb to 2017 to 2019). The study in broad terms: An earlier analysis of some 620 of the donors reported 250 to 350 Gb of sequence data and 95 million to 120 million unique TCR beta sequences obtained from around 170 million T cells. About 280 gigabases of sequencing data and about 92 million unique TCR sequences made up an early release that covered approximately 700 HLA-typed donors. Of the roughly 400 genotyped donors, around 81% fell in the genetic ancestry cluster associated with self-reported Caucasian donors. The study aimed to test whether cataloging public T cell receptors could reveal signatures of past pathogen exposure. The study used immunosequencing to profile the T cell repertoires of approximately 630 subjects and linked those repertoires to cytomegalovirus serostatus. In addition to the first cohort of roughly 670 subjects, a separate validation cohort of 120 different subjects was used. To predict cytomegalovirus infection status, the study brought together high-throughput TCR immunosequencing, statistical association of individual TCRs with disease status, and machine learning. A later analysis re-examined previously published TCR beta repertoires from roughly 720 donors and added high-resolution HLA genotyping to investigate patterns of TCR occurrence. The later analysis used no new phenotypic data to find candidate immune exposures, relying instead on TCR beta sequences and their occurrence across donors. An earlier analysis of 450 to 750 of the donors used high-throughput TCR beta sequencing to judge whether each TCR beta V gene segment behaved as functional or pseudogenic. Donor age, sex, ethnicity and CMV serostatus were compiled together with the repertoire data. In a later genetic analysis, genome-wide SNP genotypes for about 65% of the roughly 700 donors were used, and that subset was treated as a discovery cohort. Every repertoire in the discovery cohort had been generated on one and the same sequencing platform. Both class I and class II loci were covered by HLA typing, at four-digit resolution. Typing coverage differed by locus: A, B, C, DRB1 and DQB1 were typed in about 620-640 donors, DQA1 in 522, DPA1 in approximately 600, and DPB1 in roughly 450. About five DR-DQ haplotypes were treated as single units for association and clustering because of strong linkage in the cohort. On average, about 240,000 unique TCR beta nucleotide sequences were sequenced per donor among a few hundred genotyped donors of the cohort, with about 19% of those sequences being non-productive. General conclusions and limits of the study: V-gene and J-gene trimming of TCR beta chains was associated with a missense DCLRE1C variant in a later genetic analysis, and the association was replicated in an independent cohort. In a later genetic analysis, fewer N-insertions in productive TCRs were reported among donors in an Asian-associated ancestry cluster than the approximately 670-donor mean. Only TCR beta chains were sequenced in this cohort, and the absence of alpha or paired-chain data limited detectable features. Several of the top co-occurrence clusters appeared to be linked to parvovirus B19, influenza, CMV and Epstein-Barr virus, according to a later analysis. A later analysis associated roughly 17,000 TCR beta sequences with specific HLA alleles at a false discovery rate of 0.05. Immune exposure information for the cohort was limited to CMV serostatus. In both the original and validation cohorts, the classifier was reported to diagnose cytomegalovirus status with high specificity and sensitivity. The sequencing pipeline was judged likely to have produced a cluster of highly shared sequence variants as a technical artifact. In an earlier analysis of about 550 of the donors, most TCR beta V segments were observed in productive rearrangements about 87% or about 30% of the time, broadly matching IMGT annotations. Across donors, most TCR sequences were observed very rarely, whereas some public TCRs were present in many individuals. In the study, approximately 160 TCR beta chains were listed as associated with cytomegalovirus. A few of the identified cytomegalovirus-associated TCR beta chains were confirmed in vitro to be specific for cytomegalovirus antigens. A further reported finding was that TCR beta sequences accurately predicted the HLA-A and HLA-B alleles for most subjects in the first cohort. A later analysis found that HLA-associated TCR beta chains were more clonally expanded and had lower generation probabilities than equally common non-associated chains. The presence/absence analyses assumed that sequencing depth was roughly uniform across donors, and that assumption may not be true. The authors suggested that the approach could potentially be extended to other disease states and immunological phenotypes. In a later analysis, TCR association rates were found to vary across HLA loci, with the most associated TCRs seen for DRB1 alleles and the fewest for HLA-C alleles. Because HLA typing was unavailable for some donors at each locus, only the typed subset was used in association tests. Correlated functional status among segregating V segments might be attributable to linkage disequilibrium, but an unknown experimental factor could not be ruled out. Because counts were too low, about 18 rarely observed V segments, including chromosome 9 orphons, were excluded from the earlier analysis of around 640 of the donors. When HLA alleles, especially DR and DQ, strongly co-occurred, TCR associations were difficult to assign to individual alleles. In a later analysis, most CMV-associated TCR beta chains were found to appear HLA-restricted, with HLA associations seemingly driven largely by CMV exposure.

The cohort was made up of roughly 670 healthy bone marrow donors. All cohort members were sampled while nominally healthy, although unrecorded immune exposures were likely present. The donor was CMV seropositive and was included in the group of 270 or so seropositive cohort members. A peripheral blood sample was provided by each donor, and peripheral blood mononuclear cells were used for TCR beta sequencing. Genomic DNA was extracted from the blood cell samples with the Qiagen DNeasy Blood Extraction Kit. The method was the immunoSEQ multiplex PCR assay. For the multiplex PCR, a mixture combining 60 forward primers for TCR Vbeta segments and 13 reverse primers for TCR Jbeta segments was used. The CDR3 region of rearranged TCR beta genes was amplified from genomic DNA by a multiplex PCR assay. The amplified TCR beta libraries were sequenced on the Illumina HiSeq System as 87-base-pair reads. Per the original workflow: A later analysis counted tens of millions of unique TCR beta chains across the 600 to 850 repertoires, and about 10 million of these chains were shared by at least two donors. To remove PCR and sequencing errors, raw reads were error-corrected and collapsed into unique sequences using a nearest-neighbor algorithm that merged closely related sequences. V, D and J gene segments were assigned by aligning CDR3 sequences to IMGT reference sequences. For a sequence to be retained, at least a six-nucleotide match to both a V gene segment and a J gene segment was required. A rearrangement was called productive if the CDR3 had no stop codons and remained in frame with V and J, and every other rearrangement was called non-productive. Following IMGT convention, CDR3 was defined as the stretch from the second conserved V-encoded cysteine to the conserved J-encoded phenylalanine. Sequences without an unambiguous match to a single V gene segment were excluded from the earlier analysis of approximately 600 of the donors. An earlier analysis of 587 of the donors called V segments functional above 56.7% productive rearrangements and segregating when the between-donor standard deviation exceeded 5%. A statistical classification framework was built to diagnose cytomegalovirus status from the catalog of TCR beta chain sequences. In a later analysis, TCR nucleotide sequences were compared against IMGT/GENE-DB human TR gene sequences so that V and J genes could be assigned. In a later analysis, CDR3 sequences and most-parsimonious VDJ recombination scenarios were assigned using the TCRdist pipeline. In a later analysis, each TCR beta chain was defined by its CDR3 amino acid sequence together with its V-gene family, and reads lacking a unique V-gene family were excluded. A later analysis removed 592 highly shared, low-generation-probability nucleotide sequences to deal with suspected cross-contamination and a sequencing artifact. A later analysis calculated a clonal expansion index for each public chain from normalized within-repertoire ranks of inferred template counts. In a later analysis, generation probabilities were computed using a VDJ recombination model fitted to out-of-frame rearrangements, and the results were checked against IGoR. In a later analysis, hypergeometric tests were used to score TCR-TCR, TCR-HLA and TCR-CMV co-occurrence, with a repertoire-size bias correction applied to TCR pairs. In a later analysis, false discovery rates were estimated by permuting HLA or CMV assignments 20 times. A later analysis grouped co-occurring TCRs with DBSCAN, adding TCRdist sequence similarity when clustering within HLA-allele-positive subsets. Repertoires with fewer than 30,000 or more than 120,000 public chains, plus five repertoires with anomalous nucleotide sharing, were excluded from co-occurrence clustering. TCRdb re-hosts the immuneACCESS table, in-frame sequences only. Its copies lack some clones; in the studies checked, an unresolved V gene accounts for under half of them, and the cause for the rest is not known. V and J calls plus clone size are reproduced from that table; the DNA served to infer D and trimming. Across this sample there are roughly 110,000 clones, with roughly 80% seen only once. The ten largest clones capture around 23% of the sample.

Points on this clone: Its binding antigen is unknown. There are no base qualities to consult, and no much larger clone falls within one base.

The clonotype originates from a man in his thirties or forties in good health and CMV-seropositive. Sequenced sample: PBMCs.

The sequenced DNA: TGCGCCAGCAGCTTGGCAGTAGCGGGAGAGGAGACCCAGTACTTC. The resulting protein is CASSLAVAGEETQYF. The chain employs TRBV5-1 and TRBJ2-5, with TRBD2 matching 9 junction bases. From cysteine to phenylalanine, the CDR3 is 15 amino acids long. The retained sequence is limited to the CDR3, 45 bases, with the frame set at the first base. The germline V gene sets CDR1 to SGHRS and CDR2 to YFSETQ. Germline trimming amounts to 0 bases on V and 5 bases on J, with 5 as the count of junction bases outside the gene matches. The CDR3 plus the reference TRBV5-1 and TRBJ2-5 genes for the other parts give the full variable domain: KAGVTQTPRYLIKTRGQQVTLSCSPISGHRSVSWYQQTPGQGLQFLFEYFSETQRNKGNFPGRFSGRQFSNSRSEMNVSTLELGDSALYLCASSLAVAGEETQYFGPGTRLLVL.